In its sample, the clone carrying this T cell receptor (beta chain) was seen a few times. What it binds is unknown. This specimen comes from a study of human T cells and chemical hapten exposure. Notes on the study in general: TCRs exceeding 1 in 1000 frequency stayed unchanged with DPC sensitization.

The library tagged individual cDNA molecules with unique molecular identifiers. Via MiXCR, TCRdb re-called the reads, giving one row per CDR3 protein. The table has approximately 5,000 distinct CDR3 sequences, around 51% seen once. J gave up 7 bases and V 2 bases, and 13 bases lay outside the gene matches. Germline V lookup: CDR1 MNHEY, CDR2 SVGEGT. This CDR3 contains 17 residues. As for treatment: therapeutic diphenylcyclopropenone sensitization with weekly scalp DPC. Only after blood had been drawn was each patch test applied. Alopecia patients deemed DPC-suitable, aged 18 to 70, excluding pregnancy. Total RNA came from unfractionated whole blood.

The clonotype was recovered from an adult with alopecia areata. Some clones in this sample may be carry-over from other donors' samples. This table probably holds off-target reads from a library built for another chain. The rearrangement joins TRBV6-2 or TRBV6-3 to TRBJ2-1; TRBD1 agrees at 8 bases. Sequenced here: whole blood, sampled before DPC sensitization or 2, 6, or about 24 weeks after (not recorded which). The CDR3 coding sequence is TGTGCCAGCAGTTACCCTGGGACAGGTAGTTTCAAAAATGAGCAGTTCTTC. Protein product: CASSYPGTGSFKNEQFF.